This T cell receptor (beta chain) was identified in a study of shared clonotypes between healthy human individuals. Study-wide points: Donor scarcity curtailed the genetic and exposure-history diversity represented herein. Donor clonotype sharing was expected to depend on sequencing depth. It was the non-shared clonotypes that had lower generation probabilities than clonotypes shared by all four donors.

Points on this clone: The antigen is undetermined.

Data came from immunoSEQ multiplex PCR; TCRdb stores just in-frame clones and leaves some out. The table has nearly 1 million clones, more than 75% seen once. This CDR3 is built from 14 residues. Trimming at V came to 4 bases and at J to 4 bases, leaving 2 bases not matched to a gene. Germline V gene sequence: CDR1 MDHEN, CDR2 SYDVKM. The V call is TRBV28, the J call TRBJ1-4; 8 positions match TRBD1. The clonotype comes from a man aged 18 to 35 in good health. Source material: memory CD4+ T cells sorted from blood. Subset defined: CD45RA-negative fraction. CDR3 nucleotides: TGTGCCAGCAGTTCGACAGGGGATAATGAAAAACTGTTTTTT. Amino acids: CASSSTGDNEKLFF.